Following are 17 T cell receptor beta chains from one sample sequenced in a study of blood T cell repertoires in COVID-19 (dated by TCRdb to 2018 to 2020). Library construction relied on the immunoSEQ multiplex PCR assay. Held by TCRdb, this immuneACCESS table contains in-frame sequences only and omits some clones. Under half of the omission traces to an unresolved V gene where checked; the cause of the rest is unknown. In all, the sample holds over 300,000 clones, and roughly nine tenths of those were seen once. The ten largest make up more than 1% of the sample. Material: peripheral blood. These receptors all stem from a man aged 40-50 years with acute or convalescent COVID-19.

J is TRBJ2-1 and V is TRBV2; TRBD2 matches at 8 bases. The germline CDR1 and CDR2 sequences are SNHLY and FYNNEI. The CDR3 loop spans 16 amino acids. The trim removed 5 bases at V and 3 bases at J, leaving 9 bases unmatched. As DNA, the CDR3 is TGTGCCAGCAGTCGCGGAACTAGCGGCCGCTACAATGAGCAGTTCTTC. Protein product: CASSRGTSGRYNEQFF.

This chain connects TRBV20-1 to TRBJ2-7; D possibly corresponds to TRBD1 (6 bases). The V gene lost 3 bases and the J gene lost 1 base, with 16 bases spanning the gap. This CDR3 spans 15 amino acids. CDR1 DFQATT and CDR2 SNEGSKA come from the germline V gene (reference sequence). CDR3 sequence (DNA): TGCAGTGCTAGTCAGGATGGGGGCATATCCTACGAGCAGTACTTC. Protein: CSASQDGGISYEQYF.

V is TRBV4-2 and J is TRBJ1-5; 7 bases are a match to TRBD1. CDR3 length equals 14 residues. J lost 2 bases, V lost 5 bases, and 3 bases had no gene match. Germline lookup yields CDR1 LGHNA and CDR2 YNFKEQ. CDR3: CASSAGGGNQPQHF. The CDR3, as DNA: TGTGCCAGCAGCGCAGGGGGAGGCAATCAGCCCCAGCATTTT.

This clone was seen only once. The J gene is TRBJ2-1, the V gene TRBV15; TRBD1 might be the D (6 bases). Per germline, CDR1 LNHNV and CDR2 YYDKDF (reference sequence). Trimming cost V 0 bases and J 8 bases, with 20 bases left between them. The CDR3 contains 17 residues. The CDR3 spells CATSRDRWRSGDHEQFF. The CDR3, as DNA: TGTGCCACCAGCAGAGATCGATGGAGATCAGGGGATCATGAGCAGTTCTTC.

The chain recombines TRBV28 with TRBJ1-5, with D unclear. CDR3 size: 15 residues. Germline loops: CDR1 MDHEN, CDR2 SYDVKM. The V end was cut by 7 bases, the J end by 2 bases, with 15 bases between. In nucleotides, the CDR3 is TGTGCCAGCACCACCCCCCGGTTTGGCAATCAGCCCCAGCATTTT. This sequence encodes CASTTPRFGNQPQHF.

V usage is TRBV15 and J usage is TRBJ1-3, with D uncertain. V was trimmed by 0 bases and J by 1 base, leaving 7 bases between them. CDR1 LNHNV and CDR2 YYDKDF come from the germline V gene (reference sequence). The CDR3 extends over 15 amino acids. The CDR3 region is CATSRDLGSGNTIYF. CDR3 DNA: TGTGCCACCAGCAGAGATCTAGGATCTGGAAACACCATATATTTT. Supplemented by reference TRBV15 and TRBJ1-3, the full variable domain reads DAMVIQNPRYQVTQFGKPVTLSCSQTLNHNVMYWYQQKSSQAPKLLFHYYDKDFNNEADTPDNFQSRRPNTSFCFLDIRSPGLGDTAMYLCATSRDLGSGNTIYFGEGSWLTVV.

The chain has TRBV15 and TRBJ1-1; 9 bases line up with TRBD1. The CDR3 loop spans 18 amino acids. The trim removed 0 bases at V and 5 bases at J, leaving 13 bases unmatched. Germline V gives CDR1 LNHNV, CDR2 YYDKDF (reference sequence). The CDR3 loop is CATSRDLLRQGGYTEAFF. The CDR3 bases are TGTGCCACCAGCAGAGATCTGTTGAGACAGGGGGGCTATACTGAAGCTTTCTTT.

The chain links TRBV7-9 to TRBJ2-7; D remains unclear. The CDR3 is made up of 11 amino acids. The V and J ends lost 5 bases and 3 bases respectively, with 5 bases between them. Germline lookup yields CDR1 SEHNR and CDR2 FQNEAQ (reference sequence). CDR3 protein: CASSLSYEQYF. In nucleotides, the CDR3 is TGTGCCAGCAGCCTAAGCTACGAGCAGTACTTC.

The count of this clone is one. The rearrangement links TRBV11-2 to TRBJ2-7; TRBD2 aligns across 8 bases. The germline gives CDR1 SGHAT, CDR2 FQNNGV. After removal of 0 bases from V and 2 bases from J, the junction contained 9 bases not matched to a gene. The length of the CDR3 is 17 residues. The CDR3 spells CASSLDGRRGAPYEQYF. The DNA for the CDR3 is TGTGCCAGCAGCTTAGACGGGCGGCGGGGGGCACCCTACGAGCAGTACTTC.

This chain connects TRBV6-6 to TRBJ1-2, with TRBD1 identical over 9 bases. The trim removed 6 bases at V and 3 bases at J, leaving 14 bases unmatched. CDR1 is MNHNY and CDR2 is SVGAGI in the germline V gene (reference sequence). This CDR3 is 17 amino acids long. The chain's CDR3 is CASSRLGGTGKDYGYTF. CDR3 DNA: TGTGCCAGCAGCCGACTAGGCGGGACAGGGAAGGACTATGGCTACACCTTC.

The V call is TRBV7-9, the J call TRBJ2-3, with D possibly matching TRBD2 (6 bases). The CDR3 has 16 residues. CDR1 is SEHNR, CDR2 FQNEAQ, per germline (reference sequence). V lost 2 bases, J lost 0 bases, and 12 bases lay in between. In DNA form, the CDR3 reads TGTGCCAGCAGCTTATTCGCGGGGCAGAGCACAGATACGCAGTATTTT. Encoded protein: CASSLFAGQSTDTQYF.

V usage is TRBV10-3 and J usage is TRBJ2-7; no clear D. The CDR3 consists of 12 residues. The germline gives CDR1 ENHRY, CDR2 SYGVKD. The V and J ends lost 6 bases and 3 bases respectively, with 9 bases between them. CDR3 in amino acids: CAIRENNYEQYF. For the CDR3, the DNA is TGTGCCATCAGAGAGAACAACTACGAGCAGTACTTC.

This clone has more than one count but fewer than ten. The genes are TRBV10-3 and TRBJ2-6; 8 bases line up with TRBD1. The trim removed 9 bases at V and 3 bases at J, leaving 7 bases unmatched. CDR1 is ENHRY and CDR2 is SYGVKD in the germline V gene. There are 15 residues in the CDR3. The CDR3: CAIKAGGSGANVLTF. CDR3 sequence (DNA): TGTGCCATAAAAGCAGGGGGCAGTGGGGCCAACGTCCTGACTTTC.

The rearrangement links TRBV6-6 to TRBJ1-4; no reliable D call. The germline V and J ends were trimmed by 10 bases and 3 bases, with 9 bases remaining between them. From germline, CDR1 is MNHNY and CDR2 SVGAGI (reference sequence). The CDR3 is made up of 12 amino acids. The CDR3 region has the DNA TGTGCCATCAGGCGGCCTAATGAAAAACTGTTTTTT. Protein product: CAIRRPNEKLFF.

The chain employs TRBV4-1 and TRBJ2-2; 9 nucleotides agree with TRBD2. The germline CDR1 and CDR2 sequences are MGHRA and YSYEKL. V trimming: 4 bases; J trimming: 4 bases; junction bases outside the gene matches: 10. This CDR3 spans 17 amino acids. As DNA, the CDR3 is TGCGCCAGCAGCCGAAGTGGATTAGCGGGAGTCACCGGGGAGCTGTTTTTT. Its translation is CASSRSGLAGVTGELFF.

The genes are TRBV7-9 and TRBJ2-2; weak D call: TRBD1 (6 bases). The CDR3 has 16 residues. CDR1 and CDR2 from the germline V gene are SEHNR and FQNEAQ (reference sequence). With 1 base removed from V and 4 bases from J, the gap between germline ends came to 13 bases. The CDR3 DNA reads TGTGCCAGCAGCTTAGTGTTGGGGGCGAGCACCGGGGAGCTGTTTTTT. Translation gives CASSLVLGASTGELFF.

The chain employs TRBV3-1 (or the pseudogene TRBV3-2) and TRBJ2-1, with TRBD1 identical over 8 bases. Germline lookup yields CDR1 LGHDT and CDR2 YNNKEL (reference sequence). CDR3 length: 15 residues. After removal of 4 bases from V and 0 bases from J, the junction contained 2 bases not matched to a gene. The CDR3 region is CASSPDRGSYNEQFF. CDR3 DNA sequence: TGTGCCAGCAGCCCCGACAGGGGCTCCTACAATGAGCAGTTCTTC.